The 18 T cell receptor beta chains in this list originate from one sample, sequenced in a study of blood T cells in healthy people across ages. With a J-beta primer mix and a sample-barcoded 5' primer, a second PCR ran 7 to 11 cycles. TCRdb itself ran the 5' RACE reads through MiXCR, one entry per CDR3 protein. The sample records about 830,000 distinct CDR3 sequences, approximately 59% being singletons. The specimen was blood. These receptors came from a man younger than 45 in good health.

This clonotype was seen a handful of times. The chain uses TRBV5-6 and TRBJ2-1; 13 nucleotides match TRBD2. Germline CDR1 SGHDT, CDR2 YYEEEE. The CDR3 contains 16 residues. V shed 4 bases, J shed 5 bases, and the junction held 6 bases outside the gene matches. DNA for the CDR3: TGTGCCAGCAGCACCACGGGACTAGCGGGACACAATGAGCAGTTCTTC. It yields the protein CASSTTGLAGHNEQFF.

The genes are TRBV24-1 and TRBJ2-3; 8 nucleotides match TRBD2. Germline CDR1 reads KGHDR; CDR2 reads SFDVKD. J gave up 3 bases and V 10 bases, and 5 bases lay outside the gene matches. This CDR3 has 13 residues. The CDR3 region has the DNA TGTGCCACGACCGGGGGGGGTACAGATACGCAGTATTTT. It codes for CATTGGGTDTQYF.

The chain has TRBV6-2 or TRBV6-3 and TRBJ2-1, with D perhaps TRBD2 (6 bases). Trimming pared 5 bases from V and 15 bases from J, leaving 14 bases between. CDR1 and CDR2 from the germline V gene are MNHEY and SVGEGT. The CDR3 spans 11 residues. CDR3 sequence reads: CASSLRLGLFF. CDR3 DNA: TGTGCCAGCAGTCTCCGACTAGGTCTGTTCTTC.

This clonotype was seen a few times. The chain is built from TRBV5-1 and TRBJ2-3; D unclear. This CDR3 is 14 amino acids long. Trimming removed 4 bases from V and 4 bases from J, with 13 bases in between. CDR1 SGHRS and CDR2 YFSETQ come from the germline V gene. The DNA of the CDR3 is TGCGCCAGCAGCCAAAAATACGAAGCAGATACGCAGTATTTT. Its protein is CASSQKYEADTQYF.

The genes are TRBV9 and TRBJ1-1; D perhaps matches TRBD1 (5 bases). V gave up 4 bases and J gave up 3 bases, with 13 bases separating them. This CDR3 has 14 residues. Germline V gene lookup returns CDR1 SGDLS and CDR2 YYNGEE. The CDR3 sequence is CASSSLEGYTEAFF. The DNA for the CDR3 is TGTGCCAGCAGCTCTCTAGAGGGGTACACTGAAGCTTTCTTT.

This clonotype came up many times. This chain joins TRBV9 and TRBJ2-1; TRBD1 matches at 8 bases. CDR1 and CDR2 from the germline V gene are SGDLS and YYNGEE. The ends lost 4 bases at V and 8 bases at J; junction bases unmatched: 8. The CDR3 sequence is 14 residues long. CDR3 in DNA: TGTGCCAGCAGCACCTTACAGGGGGTGCATGAGCAGTTCTTC. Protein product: CASSTLQGVHEQFF.

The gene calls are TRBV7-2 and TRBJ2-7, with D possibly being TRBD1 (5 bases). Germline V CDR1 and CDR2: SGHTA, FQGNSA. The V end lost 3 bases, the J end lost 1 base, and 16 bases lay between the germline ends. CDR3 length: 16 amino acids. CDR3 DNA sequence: TGTGCCAGCAGCTTTATGACAGTAGTTTCTTCCTACGAGCAGTACTTC. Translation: CASSFMTVVSSYEQYF.

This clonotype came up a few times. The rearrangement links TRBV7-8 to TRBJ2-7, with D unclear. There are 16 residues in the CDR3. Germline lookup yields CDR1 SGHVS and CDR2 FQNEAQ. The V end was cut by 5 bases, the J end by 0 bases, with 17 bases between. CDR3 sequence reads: CASSPNGAPSSYEQYF. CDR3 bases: TGTGCCAGCAGCCCAAACGGAGCCCCGAGCTCCTACGAGCAGTACTTC.

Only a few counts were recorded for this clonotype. The DNA for the CDR3 is TGTGCCAGCAGCCAAGTAGGGCGCGGGCAAGAGACCCAGTACTTC. Translation gives CASSQVGRGQETQYF. V and J are TRBV4-2 and TRBJ2-5; a possible D gene is TRBD2 (5 bases). V was shortened by 1 base and J by 2 bases, with 11 bases between the two germline ends. Per germline, CDR1 LGHNA and CDR2 YNFKEQ. The CDR3 has 15 amino acids.

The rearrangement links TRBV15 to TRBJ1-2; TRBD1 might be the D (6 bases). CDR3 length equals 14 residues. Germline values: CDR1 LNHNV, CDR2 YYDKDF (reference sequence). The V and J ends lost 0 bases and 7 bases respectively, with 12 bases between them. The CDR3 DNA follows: TGTGCCACCAGCAGAGACCGGGACATGAGTGGCTACACCTTC. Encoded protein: CATSRDRDMSGYTF.

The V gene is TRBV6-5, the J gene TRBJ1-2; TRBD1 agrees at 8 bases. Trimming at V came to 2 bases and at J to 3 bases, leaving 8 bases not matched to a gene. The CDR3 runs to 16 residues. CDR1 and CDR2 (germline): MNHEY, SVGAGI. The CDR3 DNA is TGTGCCAGCAGTTACGAGGCCCAGGGGGCCTACTATGGCTACACCTTC. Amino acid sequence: CASSYEAQGAYYGYTF.

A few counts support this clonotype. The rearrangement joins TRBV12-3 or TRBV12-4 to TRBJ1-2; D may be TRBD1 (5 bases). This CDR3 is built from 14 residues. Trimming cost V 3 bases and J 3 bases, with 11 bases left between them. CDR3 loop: CASSLGGAHYGYTF. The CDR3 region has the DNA TGTGCCAGCAGTTTGGGGGGAGCTCACTATGGCTACACCTTC.

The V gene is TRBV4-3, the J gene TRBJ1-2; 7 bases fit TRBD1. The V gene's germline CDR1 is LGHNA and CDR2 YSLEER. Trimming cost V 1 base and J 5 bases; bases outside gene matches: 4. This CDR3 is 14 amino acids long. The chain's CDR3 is CASSQVGDRYGYTF. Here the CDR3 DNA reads TGCGCCAGCAGCCAAGTGGGGGACAGATATGGCTACACCTTC.

CDR3 protein: CASSVEGTASEQYF. The CDR3 DNA reads as TGTGCCAGCAGCGTAGAGGGGACAGCGTCCGAGCAGTACTTC. The chain employs TRBV9 and TRBJ2-7; 7 bases match TRBD1. The ends lost 0 bases at V and 6 bases at J; junction bases unmatched: 6. The length of the CDR3 is 14 residues. Germline lookup yields CDR1 SGDLS and CDR2 YYNGEE.

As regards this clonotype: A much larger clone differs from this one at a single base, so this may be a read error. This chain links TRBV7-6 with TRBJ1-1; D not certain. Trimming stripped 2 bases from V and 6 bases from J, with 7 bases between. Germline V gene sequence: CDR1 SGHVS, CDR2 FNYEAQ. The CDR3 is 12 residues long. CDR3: CASSLTNAEAFF. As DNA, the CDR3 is TGTGCCAGCAGCTTAACAAACGCTGAAGCTTTCTTT.

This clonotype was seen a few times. The CDR3 DNA follows: TGCAGTGCTCCTACGACAGGGCCCTCCTACGAGCAGTACTTC. This sequence encodes CSAPTTGPSYEQYF. The chain carries TRBV20-1 and TRBJ2-7; 7 nucleotides agree with TRBD1. Germline assignment: CDR1 DFQATT and CDR2 SNEGSKA (reference sequence). This CDR3 is built from 14 residues. The J segment lost 0 bases and the V segment lost 5 bases, leaving 7 bases of the junction unmatched.

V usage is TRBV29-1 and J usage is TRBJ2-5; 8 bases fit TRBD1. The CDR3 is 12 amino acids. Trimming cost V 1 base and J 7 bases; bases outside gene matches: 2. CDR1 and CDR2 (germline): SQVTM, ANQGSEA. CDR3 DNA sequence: TGCAGCGTTGAAGGGACAGGGTCGACCCAGTACTTC. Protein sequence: CSVEGTGSTQYF. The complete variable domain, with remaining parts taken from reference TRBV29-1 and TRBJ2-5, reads SAVISQKPSRDICQRGTSLTIQCQVDSQVTMMFWYRQQPGQSLTLIATANQGSEATYESGFVIDKFPISRPNLTFSTLTVSNMSPEDSSIYLCSVEGTGSTQYFGPGTRLLVL.

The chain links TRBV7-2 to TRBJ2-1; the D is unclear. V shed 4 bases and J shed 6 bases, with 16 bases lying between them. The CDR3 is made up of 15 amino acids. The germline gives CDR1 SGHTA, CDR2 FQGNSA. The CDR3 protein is CASSSTPLPGNEQFF. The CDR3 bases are TGTGCCAGCAGCTCCACCCCTTTACCAGGCAATGAGCAGTTCTTC.